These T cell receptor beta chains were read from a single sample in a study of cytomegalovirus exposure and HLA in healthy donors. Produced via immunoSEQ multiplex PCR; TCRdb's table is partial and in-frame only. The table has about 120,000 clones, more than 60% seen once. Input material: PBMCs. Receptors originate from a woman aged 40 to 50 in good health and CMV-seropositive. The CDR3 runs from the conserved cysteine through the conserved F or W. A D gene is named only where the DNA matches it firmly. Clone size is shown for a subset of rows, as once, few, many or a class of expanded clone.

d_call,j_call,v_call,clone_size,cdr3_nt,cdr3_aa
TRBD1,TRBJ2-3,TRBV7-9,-,TGTGCCAGCAGGTTACTGACAGGGGCAGATACGCAGTATTTT,CASRLLTGADTQYF
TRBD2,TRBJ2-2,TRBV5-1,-,TGCGCCAGCAGCTTAGGACTAGCGGGAGTTTTTGGTTCGGCCGGGGAGCTGTTTTTT,CASSLGLAGVFGSAGELFF
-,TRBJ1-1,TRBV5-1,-,TGCGCCAGCAGCTTGCTGGGGGCGCAAGGAGGCACTGAAGCTTTCTTT,CASSLLGAQGGTEAFF
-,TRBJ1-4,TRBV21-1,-,TGTGCCAGCAGCAATACCCTACAGGGTGGAGAAGGGGATGAAAAACTGTTTTTT,CASSNTLQGGEGDEKLFF
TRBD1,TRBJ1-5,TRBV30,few,TGTGCCTGGAGTTACCCGACAGGGGGCCCTCAGCCCCAGCATTTT,CAWSYPTGGPQPQHF
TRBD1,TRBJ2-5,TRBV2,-,TGTGCCAGCTACCGGGACAGGGGGAGAGAGACCCAGTACTTC,CASYRDRGRETQYF
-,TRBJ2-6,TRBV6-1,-,TGTGCCAGCAGTGAAGCGCTATGGGCCAACGTCCTGACTTTC,CASSEALWANVLTF
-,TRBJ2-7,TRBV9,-,TGTGCCAGCAGCGTAGAGGGGGGGTCCCTCTACGAGCAGTACTTC,CASSVEGGSLYEQYF
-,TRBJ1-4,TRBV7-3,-,TGTGCCAGCAGCTGTCGAGTATCAACTAATGAAAAACTGTTTTTT,CASSCRVSTNEKLFF
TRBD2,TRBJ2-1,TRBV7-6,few,TGTGCCAGCAGCTTATACCCCGGGACTAGCGGGGGGCTCAATGAGCAGTTCTTC,CASSLYPGTSGGLNEQFF
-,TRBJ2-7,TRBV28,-,TGTGCCTCTTCAACGGGAACCTACGAGCAGTACTTC,CASSTGTYEQYF
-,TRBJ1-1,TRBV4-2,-,TGTGCCAGCAGCCAAGATGCTGGAGCTGAAGCTTTCTTT,CASSQDAGAEAFF
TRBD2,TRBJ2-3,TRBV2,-,TGTGCCAGCAGTGAGCGGGAGGAGGGTACGCAGTATTTT,CASSEREEGTQYF
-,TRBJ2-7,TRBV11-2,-,TGTGCCAGCAGCTTGGGGCCGTCCTACGAGCAGTACTTC,CASSLGPSYEQYF
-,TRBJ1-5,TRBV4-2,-,TGTGCCAGCAGCCAAGATGCCCAGGGCAGTCTTCAGCCCCAGCATTTT,CASSQDAQGSLQPQHF